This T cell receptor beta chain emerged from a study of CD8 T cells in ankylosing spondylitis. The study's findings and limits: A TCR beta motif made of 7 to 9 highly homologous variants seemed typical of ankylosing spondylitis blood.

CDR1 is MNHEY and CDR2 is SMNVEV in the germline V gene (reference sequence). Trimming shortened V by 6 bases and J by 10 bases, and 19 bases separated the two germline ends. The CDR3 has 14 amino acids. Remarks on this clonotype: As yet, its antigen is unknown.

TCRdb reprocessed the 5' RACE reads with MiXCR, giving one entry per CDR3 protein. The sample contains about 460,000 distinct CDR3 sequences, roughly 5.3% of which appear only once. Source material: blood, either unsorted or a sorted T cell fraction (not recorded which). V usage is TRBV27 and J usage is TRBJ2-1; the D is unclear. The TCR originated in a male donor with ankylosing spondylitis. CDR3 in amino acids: CASRRSAGSKEQFF. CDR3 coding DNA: TGTGCCAGCAGGCGTTCTGCCGGGTCCAAAGAGCAGTTCTTC.